The sequence of this TCR beta chain was determined in a study of blood T cell repertoires in COVID-19. The wider study: From the United States, Italy and Spain came samples of acute and convalescent COVID-19.

CDR1 is LNHNV and CDR2 is YYDKDF in the germline V gene (reference sequence). J was trimmed by 0 bases and V by 5 bases; bases with no gene match: 10. The CDR3 loop spans 17 amino acids. In the study's own analysis: By means of reference gene primer amplification, nucleated cell counts were estimated. Some clones are missing from TCRdb's copy, which holds only in-frame ones; the method was immunoSEQ multiplex PCR. The DNA was the basis for D and trimming; V, J and clone size are from that table. In the table there are approximately 200,000 clones, about 85% of which are singletons. Participant reports of clinical history set cohort assignment.

Material: PBMCs or T cells enriched from blood (not recorded which). The chain combines TRBV15 with TRBJ2-1; 7 nucleotides line up with TRBD1. This clonotype originated in a woman in her 30s who had recovered from COVID-19. The CDR3 DNA reads TGTGCCACCAGCGGTCCACCGGGACAGAGCTCCTACAATGAGCAGTTCTTC. Its protein is CATSGPPGQSSYNEQFF.